The TCR beta chain under discussion was sequenced for a study of cytomegalovirus exposure and HLA in healthy donors. Whole-study results and caveats: Whilst most TCR sequences proved rare, a subset of public TCRs occurred across many donors. Sequencing artifact likely explains a cluster of highly shared sequence variants.

This clone was recorded a few times. Its antigen is currently unknown. PCR was performed using 60 Vbeta and 13 Jbeta primers. Profiled with immunoSEQ multiplex PCR; TCRdb holds only in-frame clones, not every one. The data show some 200,000 clones, over 65% seen once. The specimen sequenced was PBMCs. The TCR originated in a woman aged 50 to 60 in good health and CMV-seropositive.

The CDR3, as DNA: TGCAGCGTCTACCGGGACAGGGGAGATACGCAGTATTTT. Protein: CSVYRDRGDTQYF. The gene calls are TRBV29-1 and TRBJ2-3; 10 bases agree with TRBD1. This CDR3 is 13 amino acids long. The V segment lost 6 bases and the J segment 5 bases; nucleotides outside the gene matches: 5. CDR1 SQVTM and CDR2 ANQGSEA come from the germline V gene.